The 28 T cell receptor beta chains reported below all come from one sample, sequenced in a study of blood T cell repertoires in COVID-19. Some clones are missing from TCRdb's copy, which holds only in-frame ones; the method was immunoSEQ multiplex PCR. Of 140,000 to 150,000 clones in the sample, 87% were seen once. Sequencing used PBMCs or T cells enriched from blood (not recorded which). The source is a man aged 55 to 69 who had recovered from COVID-19.

The chain links TRBV28 to TRBJ1-1; D is uncertain. V lost 6 bases, J lost 3 bases, and 8 bases lay in between. CDR1 is MDHEN, CDR2 SYDVKM, per germline. This CDR3 is 12 amino acids long. CDR3 nucleotide sequence: TGTGCCAGCAGGAGCCGGGACACTGAAGCTTTCTTT. It translates to CASRSRDTEAFF.

This clone turned up a few times. This chain uses TRBV29-1 with TRBJ2-7; a possible D gene is TRBD1 (6 bases). The CDR3 covers 13 residues. V lost 4 bases, J lost 2 bases, and 12 bases lay in between. CDR1 and CDR2 (germline): SQVTM, ANQGSEA. The CDR3: CSVGDDRPYEQYF. The CDR3 DNA follows: TGCAGCGTTGGAGATGACAGGCCCTACGAGCAGTACTTC.

The genes are TRBV3-1 (or the pseudogene TRBV3-2) and TRBJ1-2; D is perhaps TRBD1 (5 bases). The CDR3 is made up of 15 amino acids. V gave up 5 bases and J gave up 5 bases, with 18 bases separating them. CDR1 and CDR2 (germline): LGHDT, YNNKEL (reference sequence). The CDR3 here is CASSWRGGFGYGYTF. The CDR3 DNA is TGTGCCAGCAGCTGGCGGGGCGGGTTCGGGTATGGCTACACCTTC.

This rearrangement joins TRBV19 to TRBJ2-1; maybe TRBD2 (6 bases). V shed 3 bases and J shed 3 bases, with 9 bases lying between them. Per germline, CDR1 LNHDA and CDR2 SQIVND (reference sequence). The CDR3 is 14 amino acids. CDR3 nucleotide sequence: TGTGCCAGTAGTATGGCGGGAAGCTACAATGAGCAGTTCTTC. As protein: CASSMAGSYNEQFF.

This chain links TRBV7-8 with TRBJ2-7; 10 bases are shared with TRBD1. The ends lost 4 bases at V and 6 bases at J; junction bases unmatched: 9. Germline CDR1 reads SGHVS; CDR2 reads FQNEAQ. The CDR3 extends over 15 amino acids. In DNA form, the CDR3 reads TGTGCCAGCAGCTCCGCAGGGACAGGGGTCGGCGAGCAGTACTTC. Amino acid sequence: CASSSAGTGVGEQYF.

By share, this clone counts as medium-sized. The J gene is TRBJ1-6, the V gene TRBV13, with D perhaps TRBD1 (5 bases). The CDR3 is 15 residues long. V was shortened by 5 bases and J by 7 bases, with 15 bases between the two germline ends. Looked up from germline, CDR1 is PRHDT and CDR2 is FYEKMQ (reference sequence). CDR3 region: CASSKGLPKNSPLHF. In DNA, the CDR3 is TGTGCCAGCAGCAAGGGACTTCCGAAAAATTCACCCCTCCACTTT.

The chain has TRBV10-3 and TRBJ1-2; possibly TRBD1 for D (5 bases). CDR1 is ENHRY and CDR2 is SYGVKD in the germline V gene. The CDR3 has 13 residues. V lost 3 bases and J 8 bases, leaving 13 bases between the germline ends. The CDR3 spells CAISESTDFGYTF. CDR3 bases: TGTGCCATCAGTGAATCGACAGATTTCGGCTACACCTTC.

Written as DNA, the CDR3 is TGTGCCAGTAGTATTCCGCTAGCGGGGGGCGAGCAGTTCTTC. Translating it yields CASSIPLAGGEQFF. The rearrangement links TRBV19 to TRBJ2-7; TRBD2 aligns across 11 bases. The J call may be incorrect, as the DNA end agrees better with TRBJ2-1. Germline values: CDR1 LNHDA, CDR2 SQIVND (reference sequence). The CDR3 runs 14 residues.

The V gene is TRBV18, the J gene TRBJ2-2; 9 bases line up with TRBD1. The CDR3 covers 17 residues. V shed 3 bases, J shed 0 bases, and the junction held 5 bases outside the gene matches. From germline, CDR1 is KGHSH and CDR2 LQKENI. In DNA form, the CDR3 reads TGTGCCAGCTCACCCGTTGGACAGGGGTCGAACACCGGGGAGCTGTTTTTT. This codes for CASSPVGQGSNTGELFF.

V and J are TRBV3-1 (or the pseudogene TRBV3-2) and TRBJ1-5, with 8 bases that match TRBD1. The CDR3 has 14 amino acids. Losses at the gene ends were 4 bases for V and 3 bases for J; bases not matched to a gene: 2. Germline assignment: CDR1 LGHDT and CDR2 YNNKEL (reference sequence). The CDR3 bases are TGTGCCAGCAGCCGGGACAGGTACAATCAGCCCCAGCATTTT. Translated: CASSRDRYNQPQHF.

The rearrangement links TRBV7-3 to TRBJ2-5, with 11 bases that match TRBD2. The ends lost 1 base at V and 5 bases at J; junction bases unmatched: 3. The CDR3 runs 15 residues. The V gene's germline CDR1 is SGHTA and CDR2 FQGTGA. Here the CDR3 reads CASSLMASGGETQYF. CDR3 nucleotides: TGTGCCAGCAGCTTAATGGCTAGCGGGGGGGAGACCCAGTACTTC.

V usage is TRBV7-9 and J usage is TRBJ2-1; 9 nucleotides line up with TRBD1. Per the germline V gene, CDR1 is SEHNR and CDR2 is FQNEAQ (reference sequence). V dropped 5 bases and J dropped 6; count of bases not matched to a gene: 11. The CDR3 has 16 amino acids. CDR3 amino acids: CASSESGTGRINEQFF. The CDR3 nucleotides are TGTGCCAGCAGCGAATCCGGGACAGGGAGGATCAATGAGCAGTTCTTC.

The V gene is TRBV11-2, the J gene TRBJ2-1; TRBD2 matches at 7 bases. Germline CDR1 is SGHAT and CDR2 is FQNNGV. Losses at the gene ends were 0 bases for V and 5 bases for J; bases not matched to a gene: 1. The CDR3 contains 14 residues. CDR3: CASSLESGDNEQFF. CDR3 in DNA: TGTGCCAGCAGCTTAGAGAGCGGGGACAATGAGCAGTTCTTC. Filled out from reference TRBV11-2 and TRBJ2-1, the complete variable domain reads EAGVAQSPRYKIIEKRQSVAFWCNPISGHATLYWYQQILGQGPKLLIQFQNNGVVDDSQLPKDRFSAERLKGVDSTLKIQPAKLEDSAVYLCASSLESGDNEQFFGPGTRLTVL.

The CDR3 nucleotides read TGTGCCAGCAGCTTGGAAGACAGGGAATTGGATAGCAATCAGCCCCAGCATTTT. This translates into CASSLEDRELDSNQPQHF. The V gene is TRBV5-5, the J gene TRBJ1-5; 7 positions match TRBD1. The CDR3 sequence is 18 residues long. Germline CDR1 and CDR2: SGHKS and YYEKEE (reference sequence). The V gene end was trimmed by 0 bases and the J gene end by 0 bases; junction bases not matched to a gene: 9.

The rearrangement links TRBV28 to TRBJ2-1; weak D call: TRBD2 (5 bases). The germline V gene encodes CDR1 MDHEN and CDR2 SYDVKM. The germline V and J ends were trimmed by 3 bases and 6 bases, with 9 bases remaining between them. The CDR3 runs to 13 residues. CDR3 residues: CASSFGLGNEQFF. The DNA for the CDR3 is TGTGCCAGCAGTTTTGGACTGGGCAATGAGCAGTTCTTC.

The J gene is TRBJ1-5, the V gene TRBV28, with TRBD1 matching over 8 bases. V shed 2 bases, J shed 2 bases, and the junction held 8 bases outside the gene matches. This CDR3 comprises 17 residues. Looked up from germline, CDR1 is MDHEN and CDR2 is SYDVKM. CDR3 coding DNA: TGTGCCAGCAGTTTAGGCCCCAGGGGGCAGGGCAATCAGCCCCAGCATTTT. This sequence encodes CASSLGPRGQGNQPQHF.

The chain has TRBV29-1 and TRBJ1-4; D remains ambiguous. V shed 6 bases and J shed 0 bases, with 8 bases lying between them. The length of the CDR3 is 13 residues. Looked up from germline, CDR1 is SQVTM and CDR2 is ANQGSEA. The CDR3 sequence is CSVNGPTNEKLFF. Written as DNA, the CDR3 is TGCAGCGTAAACGGTCCAACTAATGAAAAACTGTTTTTT.

V usage is TRBV28 and J usage is TRBJ1-5; a possible D gene is TRBD1 (5 bases). The CDR3 runs to 15 residues. V lost 6 bases and J 7 bases, leaving 19 bases between the germline ends. Germline loops: CDR1 MDHEN, CDR2 SYDVKM. This CDR3 reads CASSLGQGRNQPQHF. The DNA for the CDR3 is TGTGCCAGCAGCCTCGGGCAGGGAAGGAACCAGCCCCAGCATTTT.

DNA of the CDR3: TGTGCCAGCAGCTTCTTGGTCTTTAGCGGGGGGAGGGCAGATACGCAGTATTTT. Translation: CASSFLVFSGGRADTQYF. This chain links TRBV5-4 with TRBJ2-3; 10 bases map to TRBD2. The CDR3 is 18 residues long. J gave up 4 bases and V 2 bases, and 13 bases lay outside the gene matches. Germline V CDR1 and CDR2: SGHNT, YYREEE (reference sequence).

There are a few counts of this clone. At one of its ends the junction is not consistent with the germline gene, which may arise from a read error. The chain employs TRBV2 and TRBJ2-7, with D unclear. Germline V gene lookup returns CDR1 SNHLY and CDR2 FYNNEI. The CDR3 contains 14 residues. CDR3 DNA sequence: TGTGCCAGCAGGGAAGAGCCAAGCTCCTACGAGCAGTACTTC. This encodes CASREEPSSYEQYF.

J is TRBJ2-1 and V is TRBV27; the match to TRBD2 covers 9 bases. Germline V gene data show CDR1 as MNHEY and CDR2 as SMNVEV (reference sequence). This CDR3 contains 15 residues. V lost 8 bases and J lost 0; bases outside the gene matches: 5. The CDR3 DNA is TGTGCCAGCTCTCTTAGCGGGAGCTCCTACAATGAGCAGTTCTTC. It translates to CASSLSGSSYNEQFF.

CDR3 sequence (DNA): TGTGCCAGCAGCCAACTAGCGGGGGGCTACAATGAGCAGTTCTTC. This encodes CASSQLAGGYNEQFF. The genes are TRBV2 and TRBJ2-1; TRBD2 matches at 12 bases. V dropped 6 bases and J dropped 3; count of bases not matched to a gene: 3. Looked up from germline, CDR1 is SNHLY and CDR2 is FYNNEI. CDR3 length equals 15 residues.

This clone occurred a few times. The chain links TRBV7-8 to TRBJ2-1; D is possibly TRBD1 (6 bases). From germline, CDR1 is SGHVS and CDR2 FQNEAQ. The CDR3 is 14 amino acids. Trimming took 3 bases from V and 6 from J, leaving 12 bases between them. CDR3 sequence (DNA): TGTGCCAGCAGCTTTCGGCAGGGGATCAATGAGCAGTTCTTC. Translation gives CASSFRQGINEQFF.

The chain joins TRBV2 to TRBJ1-6, with D tentatively TRBD1 (6 bases). V lost 4 bases and J 6 bases, leaving 10 bases between the germline ends. Germline V gene sequence: CDR1 SNHLY, CDR2 FYNNEI. The CDR3 covers 14 residues. In DNA, the CDR3 is TGTGCCAGCAGTGGCGAAGGGGGTAATTCACCCCTCCACTTT. Encoded protein: CASSGEGGNSPLHF. The complete variable domain, with remaining parts taken from reference TRBV2 and TRBJ1-6, reads EPEVTQTPSHQVTQMGQEVILRCVPISNHLYFYWYRQILGQKVEFLVSFYNNEISEKSEIFDDQFSVERPDGSNFTLKIRSTKLEDSAMYFCASSGEGGNSPLHFGNGTRLTVT.

The chain is built from TRBV6-5 and TRBJ1-5, with D perhaps TRBD1 (6 bases). The germline V gene encodes CDR1 MNHEY and CDR2 SVGAGI. V lost 5 bases and J 1 base, leaving 12 bases between the germline ends. This CDR3 comprises 15 residues. The CDR3 DNA reads TGTGCCAGCAGTAAACACAGGGAAAGCAATCAGCCCCAGCATTTT. Protein: CASSKHRESNQPQHF.

The chain employs TRBV19 and TRBJ2-7; TRBD2 is a possible D gene (5 bases). Germline CDR1 is LNHDA and CDR2 is SQIVND (reference sequence). CDR3 length: 14 residues. V lost 5 bases and J 1 base, leaving 12 bases between the germline ends. The CDR3 loop is CASSSWTGSYEQYF. CDR3 DNA: TGTGCCAGTAGTTCGTGGACTGGGTCCTACGAGCAGTACTTC.

V is TRBV7-8 and J is TRBJ2-2; tentatively, D is TRBD2 (5 bases). Germline V gives CDR1 SGHVS, CDR2 FQNEAQ. CDR3 length equals 16 residues. Trimming cost V 2 bases and J 1 base, with 11 bases left between them. Here the CDR3 DNA reads TGTGCCAGCAGCTTATTAGTCCGGGGGAACACCGGGGAGCTGTTTTTT. It is translated as CASSLLVRGNTGELFF.

The gene calls are TRBV29-1 and TRBJ2-3, with 8 positions matching TRBD1. CDR3 length equals 13 residues. In germline, CDR1 is SQVTM, CDR2 ANQGSEA. J lost 4 bases, V lost 6 bases, and 6 bases had no gene match. Written as DNA, the CDR3 is TGCAGCGTAAAGGACAGGGTTGCAGATACGCAGTATTTT. Translating it yields CSVKDRVADTQYF.